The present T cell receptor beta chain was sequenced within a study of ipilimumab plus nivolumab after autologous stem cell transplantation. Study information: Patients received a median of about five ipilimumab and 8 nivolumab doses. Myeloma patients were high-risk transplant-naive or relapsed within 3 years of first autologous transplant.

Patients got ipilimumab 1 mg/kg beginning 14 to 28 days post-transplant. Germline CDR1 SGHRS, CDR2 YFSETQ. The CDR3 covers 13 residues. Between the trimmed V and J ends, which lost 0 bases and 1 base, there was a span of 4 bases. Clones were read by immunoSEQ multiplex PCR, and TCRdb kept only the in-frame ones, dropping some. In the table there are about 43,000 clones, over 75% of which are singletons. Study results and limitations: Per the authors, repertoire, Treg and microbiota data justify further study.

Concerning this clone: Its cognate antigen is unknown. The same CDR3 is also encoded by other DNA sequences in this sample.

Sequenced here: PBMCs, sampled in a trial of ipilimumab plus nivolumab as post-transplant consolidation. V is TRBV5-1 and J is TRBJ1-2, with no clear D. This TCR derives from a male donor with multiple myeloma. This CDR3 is CASSLGSNYGYTF. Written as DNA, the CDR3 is TGCGCCAGCAGCTTGGGAAGTAACTATGGCTACACCTTC.